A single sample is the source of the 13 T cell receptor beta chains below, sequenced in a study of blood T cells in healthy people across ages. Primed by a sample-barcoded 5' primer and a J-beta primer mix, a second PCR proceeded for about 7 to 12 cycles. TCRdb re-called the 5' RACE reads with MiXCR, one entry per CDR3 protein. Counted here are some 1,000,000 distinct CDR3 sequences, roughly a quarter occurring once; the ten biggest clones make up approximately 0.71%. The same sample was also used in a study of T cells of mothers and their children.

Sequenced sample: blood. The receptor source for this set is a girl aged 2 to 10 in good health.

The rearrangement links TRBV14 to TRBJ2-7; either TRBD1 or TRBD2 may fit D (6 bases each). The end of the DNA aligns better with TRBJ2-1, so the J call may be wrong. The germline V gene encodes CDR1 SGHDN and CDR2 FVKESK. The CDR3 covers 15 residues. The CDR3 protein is CASSQVRGPNNEQFF. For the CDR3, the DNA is TGTGCCAGCAGCCAAGTTCGGGGGCCCAACAATGAGCAGTTCTTC.

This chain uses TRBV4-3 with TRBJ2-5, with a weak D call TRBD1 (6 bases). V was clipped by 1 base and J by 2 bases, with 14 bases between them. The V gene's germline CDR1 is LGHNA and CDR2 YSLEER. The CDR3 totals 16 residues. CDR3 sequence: CASSQGLRGAQETQYF. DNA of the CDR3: TGCGCCAGCAGCCAAGGGCTCAGGGGCGCGCAAGAGACCCAGTACTTC.

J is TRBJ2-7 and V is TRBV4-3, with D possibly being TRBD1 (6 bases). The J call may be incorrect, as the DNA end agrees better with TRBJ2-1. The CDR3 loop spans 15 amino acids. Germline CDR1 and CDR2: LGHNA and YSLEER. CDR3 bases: TGCGCCAGCAGCCAATCAGGGGTCGGGGCCGATGAGCAGTTCTTC. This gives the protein CASSQSGVGADEQFF.

This chain's CDR3 is CSARADGYIGPLHF. The CDR3 DNA reads as TGCAGTGCTAGAGCCGACGGCTACATAGGACCCCTCCACTTT. This chain joins TRBV20-1 and TRBJ1-6; D not resolved. The germline CDR1 and CDR2 sequences are DFQATT and SNEGSKA (reference sequence). Trimming left V 1 base short and J 12 bases short, with 16 bases between. This CDR3 contains 14 residues.

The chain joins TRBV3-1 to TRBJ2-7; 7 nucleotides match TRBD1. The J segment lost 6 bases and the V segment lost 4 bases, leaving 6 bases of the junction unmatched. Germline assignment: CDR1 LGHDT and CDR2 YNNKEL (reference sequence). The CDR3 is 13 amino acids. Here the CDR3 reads CASSLMTGREQYF. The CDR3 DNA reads TGTGCCAGCAGCCTCATGACAGGGCGCGAGCAGTACTTC.

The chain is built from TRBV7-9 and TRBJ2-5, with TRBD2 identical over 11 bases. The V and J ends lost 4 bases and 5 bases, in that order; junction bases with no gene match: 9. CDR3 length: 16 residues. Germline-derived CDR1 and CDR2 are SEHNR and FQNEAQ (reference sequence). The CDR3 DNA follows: TGTGCCAGCAGCTCGCTAGCGGGGGGCCACGGGGAGACCCAGTACTTC. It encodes CASSSLAGGHGETQYF.

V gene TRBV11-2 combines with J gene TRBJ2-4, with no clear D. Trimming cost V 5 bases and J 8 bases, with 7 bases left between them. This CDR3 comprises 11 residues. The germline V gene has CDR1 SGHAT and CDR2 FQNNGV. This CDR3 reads CASSDRDIQYF. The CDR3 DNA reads TGTGCCAGCAGCGATAGGGACATTCAGTACTTC.

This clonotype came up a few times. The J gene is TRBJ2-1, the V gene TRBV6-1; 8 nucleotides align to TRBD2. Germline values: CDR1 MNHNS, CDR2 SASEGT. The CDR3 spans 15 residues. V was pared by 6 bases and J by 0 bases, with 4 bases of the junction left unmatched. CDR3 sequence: CASSRGGHSYNEQFF. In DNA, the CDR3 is TGTGCCAGCAGCCGCGGGGGGCACTCCTACAATGAGCAGTTCTTC.

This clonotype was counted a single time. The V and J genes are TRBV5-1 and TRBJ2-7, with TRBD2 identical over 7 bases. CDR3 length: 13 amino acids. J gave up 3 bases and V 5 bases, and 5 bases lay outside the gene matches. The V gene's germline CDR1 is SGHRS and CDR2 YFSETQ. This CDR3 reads CASRPGLDYEQYF. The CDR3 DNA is TGCGCCAGCAGACCCGGACTAGACTACGAGCAGTACTTC.

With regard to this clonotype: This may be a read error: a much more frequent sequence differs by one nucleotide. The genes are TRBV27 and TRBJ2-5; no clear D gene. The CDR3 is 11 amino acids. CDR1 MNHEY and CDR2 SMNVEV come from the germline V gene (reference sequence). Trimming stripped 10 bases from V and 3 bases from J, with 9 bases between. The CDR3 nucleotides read TGTGCCACCAGGAGAGAAGAGACCCAGTACTTC. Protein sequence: CATRREETQYF.

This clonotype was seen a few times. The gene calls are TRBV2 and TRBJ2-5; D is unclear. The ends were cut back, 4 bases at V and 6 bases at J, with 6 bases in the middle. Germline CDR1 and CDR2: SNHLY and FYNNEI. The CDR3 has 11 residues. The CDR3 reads CASSVLQTQYF. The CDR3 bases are TGTGCCAGCAGTGTCCTTCAGACCCAGTACTTC.

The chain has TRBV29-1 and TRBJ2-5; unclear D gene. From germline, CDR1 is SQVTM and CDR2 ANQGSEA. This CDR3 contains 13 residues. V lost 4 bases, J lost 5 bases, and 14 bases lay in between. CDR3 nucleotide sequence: TGCAGCGTTGCAGGCCGTTCGGTCGAGACCCAGTACTTC. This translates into CSVAGRSVETQYF.

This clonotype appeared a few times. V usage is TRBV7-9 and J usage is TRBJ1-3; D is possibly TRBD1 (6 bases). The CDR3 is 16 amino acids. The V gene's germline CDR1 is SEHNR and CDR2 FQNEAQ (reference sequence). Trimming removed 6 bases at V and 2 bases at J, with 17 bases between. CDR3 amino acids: CASSNVGAGAGNTIYF. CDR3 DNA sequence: TGTGCCAGCAGTAATGTGGGGGCGGGCGCTGGAAACACCATATATTTT. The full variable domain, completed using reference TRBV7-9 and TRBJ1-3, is DTGVSQNPRHKITKRGQNVTFRCDPISEHNRLYWYRQTLGQGPEFLTYFQNEAQLEKSRLLSDRFSAERPKGSFSTLEIQRTEQGDSAMYLCASSNVGAGAGNTIYFGEGSWLTVV.